The 25 T cell receptor beta chains below were found in one sample sequenced in a study of cytomegalovirus exposure and HLA in healthy donors (dated by TCRdb to the late 2010s). Libraries were prepared through the immunoSEQ multiplex PCR assay. For the multiplex PCR, a mixture combining 60 forward primers for TCR Vbeta segments and 13 reverse primers for TCR Jbeta segments was used. TCRdb limited this immuneACCESS table to in-frame rearrangements with V and J called. A share of clones is missing; checked studies link under half to unresolved V genes, and the rest is unexplained. Here the sample has more than 150,000 clones; over 80% occur a single time. Roughly 1.4% of the sample rests with the top ten. The sample consisted of PBMCs. The receptors derive from a man aged 40-49 years in good health and CMV-seronegative.

The chain is built from TRBV28 and TRBJ2-1, with 11 bases fitting TRBD2. CDR1 MDHEN and CDR2 SYDVKM come from the germline V gene. This CDR3 spans 15 amino acids. Trimming took 7 bases from V and 1 from J; bases not matched to a gene: 3. The CDR3 here is CASKLAGGSYNEQFF. The CDR3 DNA sequence: TGTGCCAGCAAGCTAGCGGGAGGTTCCTACAATGAGCAGTTCTTC. Variable domain in full (rest from reference TRBV28 and TRBJ2-1): DVKVTQSSRYLVKRTGEKVFLECVQDMDHENMFWYRQDPGLGLRLIYFSYDVKMKEKGDIPEGYSVSREKKERFSLILESASTNQTSMYLCASKLAGGSYNEQFFGPGTRLTVL.

Points on this clone: Other DNA sequences in this sample translate to the same CDR3. This chain joins TRBV9 and TRBJ2-7; maybe TRBD2 (6 bases). V was trimmed by 0 bases and J by 0 bases, leaving 10 bases between them. In germline, CDR1 is SGDLS, CDR2 YYNGEE. CDR3 size: 15 residues. This chain's CDR3 is CASSVGPGSSYEQYF. CDR3 in DNA: TGTGCCAGCAGCGTAGGACCCGGGAGCTCCTACGAGCAGTACTTC.

The chain carries TRBV5-6 and TRBJ1-4; D gene uncertain. This CDR3 has 16 residues. V lost 5 bases and J lost 3, with 17 bases in between. Germline-derived CDR1 and CDR2 are SGHDT and YYEEEE. This CDR3 reads CASSFQAPGANEKLFF. The CDR3 nucleotides are TGTGCCAGCAGTTTTCAAGCGCCCGGGGCTAATGAAAAACTGTTTTTT.

V usage is TRBV2 and J usage is TRBJ1-4; D unclear. CDR1 SNHLY and CDR2 FYNNEI come from the germline V gene. Trimming cost V 4 bases and J 8 bases, with 11 bases left between them. This CDR3 region has 13 residues. The CDR3 spells CASSVRPGEKLFF. The CDR3 bases are TGTGCCAGCAGTGTCCGGCCGGGGGAAAAACTGTTTTTT.

V usage is TRBV10-1 and J usage is TRBJ2-5; 8 bases line up with TRBD1. CDR1 and CDR2 from the germline V gene are WNHNN and SYGVQD (reference sequence). The V and J ends lost 6 bases and 4 bases, in that order; junction bases with no gene match: 10. The CDR3 is 15 amino acids. The CDR3, as DNA: TGCGCCAGCAGCCTCCCACAGGGGGGAATAGAGACCCAGTACTTC. Its translation: CASSLPQGGIETQYF.

This clone showed up just once. For the CDR3, the DNA is TGTGCCAGCAGATCTAACACCGGGGAGCTGTTTTTT. Translated, it gives CASRSNTGELFF. The chain carries TRBV9 and TRBJ2-2; D unclear. Trimming left V 5 bases short and J 2 bases short, with 4 bases between. Germline V gene lookup returns CDR1 SGDLS and CDR2 YYNGEE. This CDR3 is built from 12 residues.

Here the CDR3 DNA reads TGTGCCAGCAGCTTAAGGCTAGCGGGCGTGGAGACCCAGTACTTC. Its protein is CASSLRLAGVETQYF. This sequence joins TRBV11-3 and TRBJ2-5, with 8 bases aligning to TRBD2. V lost 2 bases, J lost 5 bases, and 7 bases stayed unmatched. Germline V gene lookup returns CDR1 SGHNT and CDR2 YENEEA. The length of the CDR3 is 15 residues.

This chain connects TRBV9 to TRBJ2-5, with D tentatively TRBD1 (5 bases). Germline V lookup: CDR1 SGDLS, CDR2 YYNGEE. The V end lost 3 bases, the J end lost 0 bases, and 9 bases lay between the germline ends. The length of the CDR3 is 14 residues. The DNA for the CDR3 is TGTGCCAGCAGCGGGACACCTTACCAAGAGACCCAGTACTTC. Its translation: CASSGTPYQETQYF.

This chain connects TRBV27 to TRBJ2-7; TRBD2 might be the D (6 bases). Per germline, CDR1 MNHEY and CDR2 SMNVEV (reference sequence). The CDR3 runs to 13 residues. Between the trimmed V and J ends, which lost 3 bases and 7 bases, there was a span of 13 bases. CDR3 sequence: CASSFWRGREQYF. The CDR3, as DNA: TGTGCCAGCAGTTTTTGGAGGGGAAGGGAGCAGTACTTC.

The chain recombines TRBV7-8 with TRBJ2-7; 7 bases agree with TRBD2. The CDR3 spans 14 residues. The germline V gene has CDR1 SGHVS and CDR2 FQNEAQ. J was trimmed by 2 bases and V by 0 bases; bases with no gene match: 1. CDR3: CASSLAAGPYEQYF. CDR3 bases: TGTGCCAGCAGCTTAGCAGCGGGACCCTACGAGCAGTACTTC. Drawing the rest from reference TRBV7-8 and TRBJ2-7, the complete variable domain is GAGVSQSPRYKVAKRGQDVALRCDPISGHVSLFWYQQALGQGPEFLTYFQNEAQLDKSGLPSDRFFAERPEGSVSTLKIQRTQQEDSAVYLCASSLAAGPYEQYFGPGTRLTVT.

The chain employs TRBV6-5 and TRBJ2-5, with D tentatively TRBD2 (7 bases). Looked up from germline, CDR1 is MNHEY and CDR2 is SVGAGI. Trimming pared 2 bases from V and 5 bases from J, leaving 12 bases between. This CDR3 has 14 residues. CDR3 in amino acids: CASSYGGAGETQYF. CDR3 sequence (DNA): TGTGCCAGCAGTTACGGGGGGGCCGGGGAGACCCAGTACTTC.

V is TRBV30 and J is TRBJ1-2; D gene uncertain. V shed 4 bases and J shed 8 bases, with 17 bases lying between them. This CDR3 has 13 amino acids. Germline CDR1 GTSNPN, CDR2 SVGIG (reference sequence). The CDR3 nucleotides read TGTGCCTGGAATCGCGGGAGTCTTGGGGGCTACACCTTC. This sequence encodes CAWNRGSLGGYTF.

This clone was counted only a few times. The chain couples TRBV11-3 to TRBJ2-2, with TRBD2 matching over 15 bases. The CDR3 spans 17 residues. Looked up from germline, CDR1 is SGHNT and CDR2 is YENEEA. V shed 4 bases, J shed 4 bases, and the junction held 4 bases outside the gene matches. CDR3 in amino acids: CASSSGLAGGGTGELFF. CDR3 sequence (DNA): TGTGCCAGCAGCTCCGGACTAGCGGGAGGGGGCACCGGGGAGCTGTTTTTT.

V is TRBV5-1 and J is TRBJ2-1; a possible D gene is TRBD1 (8 bases). This CDR3 is 14 amino acids long. Trimming cost V 2 bases and J 10 bases, with 16 bases left between them. Germline V gene data show CDR1 as SGHRS and CDR2 as YFSETQ. CDR3 in amino acids: CASSFNRGEGEQFF. CDR3 nucleotide sequence: TGCGCCAGCAGCTTCAACAGGGGGGAGGGAGAGCAGTTCTTC.

This chain uses TRBV5-1 with TRBJ1-1, with no clear D. The CDR3 is 15 residues long. The V gene's germline CDR1 is SGHRS and CDR2 YFSETQ. Trimming took 0 bases from V and 1 from J, leaving 10 bases between them. Here the CDR3 reads CASSLAWAGNTEAFF. The CDR3 nucleotides read TGCGCCAGCAGCTTGGCCTGGGCGGGGAACACTGAAGCTTTCTTT.

The V call is TRBV7-2, the J call TRBJ2-7, with D perhaps matching TRBD1 (6 bases). Trimming pared 3 bases from V and 3 bases from J, leaving 12 bases between. The CDR3 has 14 residues. Germline V gene lookup returns CDR1 SGHTA and CDR2 FQGNSA. CDR3 in DNA: TGTGCCAGCAGCTTGGATTCAGGGGTCTACGAGCAGTACTTC. It is translated as CASSLDSGVYEQYF.

This clone occurred a few times. This chain links TRBV7-2 with TRBJ1-2, with 8 bases that match TRBD1. Germline trimming cut 5 bases from V and 7 bases from J; bases unmatched to any gene: 12. The CDR3 is 15 amino acids. CDR1 and CDR2 from the germline V gene are SGHTA and FQGNSA. Here the CDR3 DNA reads TGTGCCAGCAGCCTACCACCGCAGGGGGCTAGTGGCTACACCTTC. It yields the protein CASSLPPQGASGYTF.

The chain couples TRBV7-2 to TRBJ1-5, with 8 bases aligning to TRBD1. CDR3 length: 13 residues. With V trimmed by 3 bases and J by 7 bases, 2 bases remained unmatched. Per germline, CDR1 SGHTA and CDR2 FQGNSA. The chain's CDR3 is CASSLDREQPQHF. The CDR3 DNA reads TGTGCCAGCAGCTTGGACAGGGAACAGCCCCAGCATTTT.

V usage is TRBV18 and J usage is TRBJ2-5, with a possible D match to TRBD1 (6 bases). The CDR3 runs 14 residues. The germline V and J ends were trimmed by 3 bases and 4 bases, with 12 bases remaining between them. Germline V gene data show CDR1 as KGHSH and CDR2 as LQKENI. The CDR3: CASSPQLGAETQYF. As DNA, the CDR3 is TGTGCCAGCTCACCCCAGTTGGGGGCAGAGACCCAGTACTTC. The full variable domain, in which reference TRBV18 and TRBJ2-5 provide the parts outside the CDR3, is NAGVMQNPRHLVRRRGQEARLRCSPMKGHSHVYWYRQLPEEGLKFMVYLQKENIIDESGMPKERFSAEFPKEGPSILRIQQVVRGDSAAYFCASSPQLGAETQYFGPGTRLLVL.

DNA of the CDR3: TGTGCCAGCAGCTCGACAGGGTTAGGATGGGAGCTGTTTTTT. Protein sequence: CASSSTGLGWELFF. The chain couples TRBV7-6 to TRBJ2-2; 7 nucleotides agree with TRBD1. Germline V gene data show CDR1 as SGHVS and CDR2 as FNYEAQ. With V trimmed by 4 bases and J by 9 bases, 8 bases remained unmatched. The CDR3 covers 14 residues.

The gene calls are TRBV7-2 and TRBJ2-7; weak D call: TRBD1 (6 bases). Germline V gives CDR1 SGHTA, CDR2 FQGNSA. This CDR3 contains 15 residues. Trimming took 5 bases from V and 4 from J, leaving 18 bases between them. Written as DNA, the CDR3 is TGTGCCAGCAGCCGAACAGGGACCGTCGTTTACGAGCAGTACTTC. Protein: CASSRTGTVVYEQYF.

The V and J genes are TRBV9 and TRBJ2-1; 9 bases fit TRBD2. Germline assignment: CDR1 SGDLS and CDR2 YYNGEE. CDR3 length: 15 residues. V was clipped by 0 bases and J by 7 bases; unmatched bases: 5. The CDR3 protein is CASSVGGSGGNEQFF. The DNA of the CDR3 is TGTGCCAGCAGCGTAGGTGGTAGCGGGGGAAATGAGCAGTTCTTC.

The rearrangement uses TRBV2 and TRBJ2-7; possible D gene TRBD2, 5 bases. Trimming removed 6 bases from V and 1 base from J, with 13 bases in between. Looked up from germline, CDR1 is SNHLY and CDR2 is FYNNEI. CDR3 size: 14 residues. This CDR3 reads CASRGGLVSYEQYF. In DNA, the CDR3 is TGTGCCAGCAGGGGCGGGCTAGTTTCCTACGAGCAGTACTTC.

V is TRBV7-3 and J is TRBJ2-1, with 7 nucleotides matching TRBD1. CDR1 and CDR2 from the germline V gene are SGHTA and FQGTGA. V dropped 5 bases and J dropped 8; count of bases not matched to a gene: 6. This CDR3 has 13 residues. The CDR3 reads CASSPNRGYEQFF. The CDR3 DNA reads as TGTGCCAGCAGCCCGAACAGGGGATATGAGCAGTTCTTC.

In this sample, this clone turned up a few times. This sample also contains other DNA sequences that code for the same CDR3. The rearrangement links TRBV9 to TRBJ2-5, with 7 nucleotides matching TRBD1. Trimming cost V 4 bases and J 1 base; bases outside gene matches: 1. The length of the CDR3 is 13 residues. Germline V CDR1 and CDR2: SGDLS, YYNGEE. CDR3 in DNA: TGTGCCAGCAGCCAGGGGGTCCAAGAGACCCAGTACTTC. It yields the protein CASSQGVQETQYF.